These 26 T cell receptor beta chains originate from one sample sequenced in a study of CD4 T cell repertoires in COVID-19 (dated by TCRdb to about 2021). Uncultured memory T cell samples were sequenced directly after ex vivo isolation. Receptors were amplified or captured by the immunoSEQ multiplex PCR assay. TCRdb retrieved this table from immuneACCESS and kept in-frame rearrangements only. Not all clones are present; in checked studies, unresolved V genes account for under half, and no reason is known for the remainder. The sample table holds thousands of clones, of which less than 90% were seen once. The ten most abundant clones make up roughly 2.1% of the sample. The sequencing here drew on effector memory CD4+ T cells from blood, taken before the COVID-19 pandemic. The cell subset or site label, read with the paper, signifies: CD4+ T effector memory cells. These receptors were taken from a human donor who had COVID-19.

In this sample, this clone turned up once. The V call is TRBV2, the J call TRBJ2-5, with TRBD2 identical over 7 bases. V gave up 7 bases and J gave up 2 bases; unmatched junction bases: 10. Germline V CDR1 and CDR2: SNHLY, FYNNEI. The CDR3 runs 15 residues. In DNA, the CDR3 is TGTGCCAGCACCCAAAGGGAGGGATTACAAGAGACCCAGTACTTC. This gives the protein CASTQREGLQETQYF. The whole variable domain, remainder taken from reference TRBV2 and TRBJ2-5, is EPEVTQTPSHQVTQMGQEVILRCVPISNHLYFYWYRQILGQKVEFLVSFYNNEISEKSEIFDDQFSVERPDGSNFTLKIRSTKLEDSAMYFCASTQREGLQETQYFGPGTRLLVL.

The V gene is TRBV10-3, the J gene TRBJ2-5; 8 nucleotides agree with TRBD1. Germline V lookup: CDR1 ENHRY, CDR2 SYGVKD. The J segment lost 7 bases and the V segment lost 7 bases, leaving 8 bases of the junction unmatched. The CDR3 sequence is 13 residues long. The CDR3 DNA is TGTGCCATCAACTCCGGACAGGGAGGGACCCAGTACTTC. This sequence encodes CAINSGQGGTQYF.

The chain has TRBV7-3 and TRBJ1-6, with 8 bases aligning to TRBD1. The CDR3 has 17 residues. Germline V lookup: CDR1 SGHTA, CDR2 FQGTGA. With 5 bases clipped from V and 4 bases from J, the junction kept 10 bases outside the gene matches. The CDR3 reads CASSPRRTGYYNSPLHF. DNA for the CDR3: TGTGCCAGCAGCCCGCGAAGGACAGGGTATTATAATTCACCCCTCCACTTT.

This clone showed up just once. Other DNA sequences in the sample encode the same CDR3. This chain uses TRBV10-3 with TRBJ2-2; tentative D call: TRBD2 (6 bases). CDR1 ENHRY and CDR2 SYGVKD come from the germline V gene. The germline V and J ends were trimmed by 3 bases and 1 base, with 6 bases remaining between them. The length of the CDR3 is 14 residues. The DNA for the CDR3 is TGTGCCATCAGTGAAGCGGGGAACACCGGGGAGCTGTTTTTT. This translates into CAISEAGNTGELFF.

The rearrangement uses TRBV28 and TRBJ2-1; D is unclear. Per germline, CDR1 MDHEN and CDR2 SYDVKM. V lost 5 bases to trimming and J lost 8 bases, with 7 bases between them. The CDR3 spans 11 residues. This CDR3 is CASSTRDEQFF. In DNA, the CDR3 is TGTGCCAGCAGTACCCGGGATGAGCAGTTCTTC.

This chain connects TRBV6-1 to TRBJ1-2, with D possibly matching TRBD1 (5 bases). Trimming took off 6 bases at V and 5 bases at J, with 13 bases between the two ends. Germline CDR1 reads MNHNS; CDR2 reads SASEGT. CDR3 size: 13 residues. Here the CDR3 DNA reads TGTGCCAGCAGCGACGGAAGGGGATATGGCTACACCTTC. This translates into CASSDGRGYGYTF.

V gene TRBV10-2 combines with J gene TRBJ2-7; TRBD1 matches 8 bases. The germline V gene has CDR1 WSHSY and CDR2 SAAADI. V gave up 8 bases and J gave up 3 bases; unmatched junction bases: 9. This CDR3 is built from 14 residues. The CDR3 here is CASQDRVGSYEQYF. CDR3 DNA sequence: TGCGCCAGCCAGGACAGGGTGGGAAGCTACGAGCAGTACTTC.

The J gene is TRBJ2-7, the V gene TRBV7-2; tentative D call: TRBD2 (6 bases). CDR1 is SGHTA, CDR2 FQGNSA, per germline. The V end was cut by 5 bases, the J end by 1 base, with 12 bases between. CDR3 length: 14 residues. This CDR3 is CASSPAAGSYEQYF. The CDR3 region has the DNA TGTGCCAGCAGCCCGGCGGCGGGATCCTACGAGCAGTACTTC.

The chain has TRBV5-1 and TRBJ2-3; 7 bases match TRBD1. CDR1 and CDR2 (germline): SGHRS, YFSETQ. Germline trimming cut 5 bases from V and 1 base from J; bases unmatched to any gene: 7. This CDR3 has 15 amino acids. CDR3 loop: CASSGTGQRTDTQYF. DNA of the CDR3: TGCGCCAGCAGTGGAACGGGACAGCGCACAGATACGCAGTATTTT.

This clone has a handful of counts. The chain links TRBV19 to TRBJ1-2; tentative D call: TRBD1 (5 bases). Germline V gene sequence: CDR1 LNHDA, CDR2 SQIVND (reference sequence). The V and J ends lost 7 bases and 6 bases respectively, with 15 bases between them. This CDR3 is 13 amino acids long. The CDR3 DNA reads TGTGCCAGTATTGGGGCCCTCTCGCATGGCTACACCTTC. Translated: CASIGALSHGYTF.

This CDR3 reads CASSGERSLTGELFF. The CDR3 DNA reads TGTGCCAGCAGTGGGGAGAGGTCCCTCACCGGGGAGCTGTTTTTT. The chain joins TRBV25-1 to TRBJ2-2, with D possibly TRBD2 on 5 matching bases. Looked up from germline, CDR1 is MGHDK and CDR2 is SYGVNS. Trimming stripped 4 bases from V and 4 bases from J, with 13 bases between. The CDR3 is 15 residues long.

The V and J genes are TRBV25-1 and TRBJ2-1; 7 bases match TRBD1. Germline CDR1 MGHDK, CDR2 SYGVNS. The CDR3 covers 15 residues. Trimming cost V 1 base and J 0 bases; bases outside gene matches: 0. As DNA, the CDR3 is TGTGCCAGCAGTGAATCAGGGGGCTCCTACAATGAGCAGTTCTTC. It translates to CASSESGGSYNEQFF.

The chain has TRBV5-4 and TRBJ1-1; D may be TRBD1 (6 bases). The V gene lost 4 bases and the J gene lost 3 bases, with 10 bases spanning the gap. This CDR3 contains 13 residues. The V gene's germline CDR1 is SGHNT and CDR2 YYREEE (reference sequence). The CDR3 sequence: CASSRDRYTEAFF. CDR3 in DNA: TGTGCCAGCAGCCGTGACAGGTACACTGAAGCTTTCTTT.

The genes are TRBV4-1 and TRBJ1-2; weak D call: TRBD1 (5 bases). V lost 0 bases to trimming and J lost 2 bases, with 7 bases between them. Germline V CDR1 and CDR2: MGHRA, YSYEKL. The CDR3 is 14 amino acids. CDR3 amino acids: CASSQDDRNYGYTF. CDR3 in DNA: TGCGCCAGCAGCCAAGACGACAGAAACTATGGCTACACCTTC.

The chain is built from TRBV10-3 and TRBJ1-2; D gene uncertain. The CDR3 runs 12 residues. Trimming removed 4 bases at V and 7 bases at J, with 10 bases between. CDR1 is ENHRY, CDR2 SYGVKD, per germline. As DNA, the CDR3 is TGTGCCATCAGTGTACCTGAGTCTGGCTACACCTTC. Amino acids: CAISVPESGYTF.

The CDR3 sequence: CASSSKSIGDYEQYF. CDR3 nucleotide sequence: TGTGCCAGCAGTTCTAAGTCCATCGGGGACTACGAGCAGTACTTC. The J gene is TRBJ2-7, the V gene TRBV28; a weak D match, TRBD2 (5 bases). Germline lookup yields CDR1 MDHEN and CDR2 SYDVKM. V lost 4 bases and J 3 bases, leaving 16 bases between the germline ends. The CDR3 runs 15 residues.

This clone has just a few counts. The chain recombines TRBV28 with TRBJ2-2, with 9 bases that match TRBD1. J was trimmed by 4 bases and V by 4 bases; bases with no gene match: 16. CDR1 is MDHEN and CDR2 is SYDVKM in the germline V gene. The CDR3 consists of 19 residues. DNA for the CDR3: TGTGCCAGCAGTTCACCGGGACAGGGACGGTTCGGCGGCACCGGGGAGCTGTTTTTT. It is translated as CASSSPGQGRFGGTGELFF.

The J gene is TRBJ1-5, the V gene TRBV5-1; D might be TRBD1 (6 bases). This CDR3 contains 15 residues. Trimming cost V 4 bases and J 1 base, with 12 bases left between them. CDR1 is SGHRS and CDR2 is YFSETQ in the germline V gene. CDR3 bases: TGCGCCAGCAGCGAAGGGGGGGGCAGCAATCAGCCCCAGCATTTT. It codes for CASSEGGGSNQPQHF.

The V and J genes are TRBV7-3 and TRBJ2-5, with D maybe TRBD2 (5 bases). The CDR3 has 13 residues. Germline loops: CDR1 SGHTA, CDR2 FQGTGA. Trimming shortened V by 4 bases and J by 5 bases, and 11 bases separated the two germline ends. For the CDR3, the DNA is TGTGCCAGCAGCTCTAGGACGGGGGAGACCCAGTACTTC. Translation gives CASSSRTGETQYF.

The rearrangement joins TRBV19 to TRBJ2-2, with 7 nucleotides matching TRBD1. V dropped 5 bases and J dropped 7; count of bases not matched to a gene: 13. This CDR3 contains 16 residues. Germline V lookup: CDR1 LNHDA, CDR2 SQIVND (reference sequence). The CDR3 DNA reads TGTGCCAGTAGTGAGGTGGACAGGCCTAAAGGCGGGGAGCTGTTTTTT. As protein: CASSEVDRPKGGELFF.

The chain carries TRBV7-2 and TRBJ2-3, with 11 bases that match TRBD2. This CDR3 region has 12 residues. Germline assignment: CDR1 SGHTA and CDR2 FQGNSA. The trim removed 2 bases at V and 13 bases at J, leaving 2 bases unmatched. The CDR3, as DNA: TGTGCCAGCAGCTTACAGGGACTAGCGGAGTATTTT. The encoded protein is CASSLQGLAEYF.

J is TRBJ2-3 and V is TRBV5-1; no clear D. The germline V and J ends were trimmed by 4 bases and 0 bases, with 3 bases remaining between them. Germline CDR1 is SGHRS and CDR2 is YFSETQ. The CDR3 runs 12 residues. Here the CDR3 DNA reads TGCGCCAGCAGCCTTAGCACAGATACGCAGTATTTT. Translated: CASSLSTDTQYF.

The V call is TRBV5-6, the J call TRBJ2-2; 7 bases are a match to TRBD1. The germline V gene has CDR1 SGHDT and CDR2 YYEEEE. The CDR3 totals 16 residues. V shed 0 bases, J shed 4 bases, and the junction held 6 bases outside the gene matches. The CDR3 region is CASSLDRGLGTGELFF. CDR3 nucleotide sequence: TGTGCCAGCAGCTTGGACAGGGGTCTTGGCACCGGGGAGCTGTTTTTT. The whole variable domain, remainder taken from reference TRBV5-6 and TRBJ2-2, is DAGVTQSPTHLIKTRGQQVTLRCSPKSGHDTVSWYQQALGQGPQFIFQYYEEEERQRGNFPDRFSGHQFPNYSSELNVNALLLGDSALYLCASSLDRGLGTGELFFGEGSRLTVL.

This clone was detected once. The DNA for the CDR3 is TGTGCCAGCAGCCCCGCGGTAGCGGGGATCCAAGAGACCCAGTACTTC. It yields the protein CASSPAVAGIQETQYF. The chain employs TRBV5-6 and TRBJ2-5, with 8 positions matching TRBD2. Unmatched junction bases numbered 9, after V lost 4 bases and J lost 1 base. This CDR3 region has 16 residues. From germline, CDR1 is SGHDT and CDR2 YYEEEE.

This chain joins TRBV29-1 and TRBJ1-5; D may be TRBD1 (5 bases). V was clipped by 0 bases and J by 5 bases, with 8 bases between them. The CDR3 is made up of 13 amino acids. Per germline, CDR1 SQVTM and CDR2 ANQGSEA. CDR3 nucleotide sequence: TGCAGCGTTGAAGAAGACAGATATCAGCCCCAGCATTTT. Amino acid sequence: CSVEEDRYQPQHF.

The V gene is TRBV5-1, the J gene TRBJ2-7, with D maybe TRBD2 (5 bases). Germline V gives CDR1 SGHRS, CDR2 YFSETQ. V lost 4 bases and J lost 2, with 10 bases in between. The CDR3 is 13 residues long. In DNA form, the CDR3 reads TGCGCCAGCAGCGTACAAGCGGCCTACGAGCAGTACTTC. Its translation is CASSVQAAYEQYF.